This record covers a single T cell receptor (beta chain). No antigen is known for it. One base away there is no much larger clone; base qualities are not given. Collaborating institutions collected whole blood in K2EDTA tubes following their own protocols. Collaborator samples were shipped for TCRbeta analysis as frozen whole blood, isolated PBMCs, or DNA extracted from either sample type. The sample originates from a study of blood T cell repertoires in COVID-19 (dated by TCRdb to the early 2020s). Regarding the complete study: Samples covering the acute and convalescent phases of COVID-19 were provided by collaborators in the United States, Italy and Spain. The repertoires were made available in a free public database intended to serve as a resource for research on the immune response to SARS-CoV-2. Where HLA class I and class II types were available, the types were taken from metadata supplied by the sample provider, not from assay-based typing. Nearly every sample came with metadata listing a de-identified subject ID, COVID-19 status, age in years and sex. The prospective study material was composed of cDNA or gDNA derived from T cells, B-cell-depleted T cells, or PBMCs. Subjects who had been exposed to COVID-19, were actively infected with it, or had recovered from it provided the deeply sampled blood TCRbeta repertoires that made up the dataset. Samples came from the ongoing ImmuneRACE study (first 160 participants) plus 1,254 subjects from 6 global collaborators. Overall study outcomes, separate from this receptor: The quantity of clinical and demographic metadata differed by source and by participant and was supplied without curation.

The immunoSEQ Assay, a bias-controlled multiplex PCR, was used to amplify TCRbeta CDR3 regions from genomic DNA. On the authors' methods: Within the assay, amplification of reference gene primers was used to estimate how many nucleated cells each sample contained. Sequence reads were collapsed and filtered to measure the absolute abundance of every unique TCRbeta CDR3 rearrangement. For each sample, productive Simpson clonality was calculated as the square root of Simpson's diversity index across productive rearrangements. TCRdb's version of the immuneACCESS table is confined to in-frame rearrangements and falls short of the full clone set. An unresolved V gene accounts for under half of the shortfall where checked; the remainder is of unknown origin. D and trimming come from the DNA, and the V and J calls and clone size come from that table. Counted in this sample were more than 200,000 clones; 80% to 90% of them appeared once. 10% of the sample rests with the top ten.

V and J lose 3 bases and 7 bases, and a span of 7 bases separates them. The CDR3 spans 12 residues, from the cysteine through the phenylalanine. The only DNA kept is the CDR3, 36 bases in frame from the first base. Sequences SNHLY (CDR1) and FYNNEI (CDR2) are obtained from the germline V gene. This sequence originates from an elderly woman with acute or convalescent COVID-19. Source material: peripheral blood. The chain is encoded by TRBV2 joined to TRBJ1-5, with the D gene too uncertain to name. The sequence in DNA is TGTGCCAGCAGTGATCCCCAACAGCCCCAGCATTTT. Its protein product is CASSDPQQPQHF.